A single sample is the source of the 3 T cell receptor beta chains below, sequenced in a study of T cell repertoires in cytomegalovirus infection. TCRdb called the reads again in MiXCR, with one record for every CDR3 protein. The sample has 200,000 to 300,000 distinct CDR3 sequences, about 12% seen once. Source material: PBMCs. The receptors stem from a human donor in good health (CMV status not recorded). Some clones in this sample may be carry-over from other donors' samples.

This clonotype appeared many times. The gene calls are TRBV12-3 or TRBV12-4 and TRBJ2-7; 7 nucleotides line up with TRBD1. With 6 bases clipped from V and 4 bases from J, the junction kept 6 bases outside the gene matches. The CDR3 has 13 amino acids. The CDR3 reads CASRPTGVYEQYF. The CDR3 DNA follows: TGTGCCAGCAGACCAACAGGGGTATACGAGCAGTACTTC.

This clonotype was detected many times. The chain links TRBV28 to TRBJ1-2; the D gene is possibly TRBD1 (6 bases). The CDR3 spans 16 residues. Germline CDR1 MDHEN, CDR2 SYDVKM. The V and J ends lost 7 bases and 5 bases respectively, with 23 bases between them. This chain's CDR3 is CASKTSTPQGWYGYTF. The CDR3 DNA is TGTGCCAGCAAAACCTCCACTCCACAGGGTTGGTATGGCTACACCTTC.

This clonotype was picked up a small number of times. This sequence joins TRBV7-8 and TRBJ2-5; possibly TRBD2 for D (6 bases). Germline-derived CDR1 and CDR2 are SGHVS and FQNEAQ. V dropped 5 bases and J dropped 1 base, with 14 bases sitting between them. CDR3 length equals 15 residues. CDR3: CASSLLAGTQETQYF. The CDR3 DNA reads TGTGCCAGCAGCCTCCTTGCGGGAACCCAAGAGACCCAGTACTTC. Full variable domain (outside the CDR3, taken from reference TRBV7-8 and TRBJ2-5): GAGVSQSPRYKVAKRGQDVALRCDPISGHVSLFWYQQALGQGPEFLTYFQNEAQLDKSGLPSDRFFAERPEGSVSTLKIQRTQQEDSAVYLCASSLLAGTQETQYFGPGTRLLVL.